Sequencing of this T cell receptor (beta chain) was carried out in a study of PD-L1 blockade in urothelial cancer. Study in general: Administration of atezolizumab to patients began in about 2014, at 1,200 mg intravenously every 3 weeks. Earlier, patients had received 0 to 3 chemotherapy regimens. Counts from blood samples showed a median of roughly 130,000 T cells.

The CDR3 length is 14 residues. The junction had 2 bases not matched to a gene; V was cut back by 4 bases and J by 3 bases. The germline gives CDR1 SGHKS, CDR2 YYEKEE (reference sequence). Time point of the sample: peripheral blood 6 weeks after treatment start. This clone appeared once. In each PCR, synthetic TCR analog templates were spiked in. Sequencing was performed with immunoSEQ multiplex PCR; in TCRdb, only in-frame clones are kept and a portion is missing. Counted here are 66,000 or so clones, about 90% occurring once; the ten biggest clones make up around 10%. The V gene is TRBV5-5, the J gene TRBJ2-7; 12 bases map to TRBD2. This clonotype was sampled from a man between 60 and 75 years old with urothelial cancer. The specimen was PBMCs, collected around atezolizumab (anti-PD-L1) treatment. The CDR3 loop reads CASSMGLAGYEQYF. DNA of the CDR3: TGTGCCAGCAGCATGGGACTAGCGGGCTACGAGCAGTACTTC. The full variable domain, rest sourced from reference TRBV5-5 and TRBJ2-7, is DAGVTQSPTHLIKTRGQQVTLRCSPISGHKSVSWYQQVLGQGPQFIFQYYEKEERGRGNFPDRFSARQFPNYSSELNVNALLLGDSALYLCASSMGLAGYEQYFGPGTRLTVT.